This paragraph covers one TCR beta chain sequence. The sample originates from a study of Ad26.COV2.S vaccination and SARS-CoV-2 variants. Some clones are missing from TCRdb's copy, which holds only in-frame ones; the method was immunoSEQ multiplex PCR. The sample shows fewer than 500,000 clones, around 90% of them seen only once. Treatment noted: around 19 received Ad26.COV2.S at low or high dose, single or two shots; roughly 5 received placebo; per-sample allocation not given. Samples came from day 63 after the first vaccine or placebo injection. J gave up 4 bases and V 5 bases, and 9 bases lay outside the gene matches. Germline assignment: CDR1 SGHVS and CDR2 FNYEAQ. This CDR3 has 16 amino acids.

The sequencing here drew on peripheral blood, taken in a trial of Ad26.COV2.S vaccine versus placebo. The chain uses TRBV7-6 and TRBJ2-5; 11 nucleotides agree with TRBD1. This TCR was recovered from a person between 18 and 59 years old who received the Ad26.COV2.S COVID-19 vaccine or a placebo. The CDR3 DNA sequence: TGTGCCAGCAGCGTCTCCCCCGGGACAGGGGGAGAGACCCAGTACTTC. This translates into CASSVSPGTGGETQYF.